These 17 T cell receptor beta chains share one sample of origin, sequenced in a study of cytomegalovirus exposure and HLA in healthy donors. PCR was performed using 60 Vbeta and 13 Jbeta primers. TCRdb's copy holds only in-frame clones and misses some; the assay was immunoSEQ multiplex PCR. The sample records 140,000 or so clones, roughly four fifths being singletons. Source material: PBMCs. The receptor set was obtained from a woman between 55 and 75 years old in good health and CMV-seropositive.

The genes are TRBV28 and TRBJ2-1, with a weak D call TRBD1 (6 bases). The CDR3 totals 16 residues. With 2 bases removed from V and 8 bases from J, the gap between germline ends came to 19 bases. CDR1 and CDR2 from the germline V gene are MDHEN and SYDVKM. The CDR3 coding sequence is TGTGCCAGCAGTTTACCCCGGGACACCTTTACCCATGAGCAGTTCTTC. Translated, it gives CASSLPRDTFTHEQFF. Filled out from reference TRBV28 and TRBJ2-1, the complete variable domain reads DVKVTQSSRYLVKRTGEKVFLECVQDMDHENMFWYRQDPGLGLRLIYFSYDVKMKEKGDIPEGYSVSREKKERFSLILESASTNQTSMYLCASSLPRDTFTHEQFFGPGTRLTVL.

The chain carries TRBV9 and TRBJ2-5; TRBD1 aligns across 11 bases. The CDR3 has 15 amino acids. CDR1 and CDR2 from the germline V gene are SGDLS and YYNGEE. J lost 4 bases, V lost 4 bases, and 6 bases had no gene match. CDR3 region: CASSWGQGEGETQYF. The CDR3, as DNA: TGTGCCAGCAGCTGGGGACAGGGGGAGGGAGAGACCCAGTACTTC.

The chain recombines TRBV28 with TRBJ2-7, with D unclear. The length of the CDR3 is 12 residues. Germline lookup yields CDR1 MDHEN and CDR2 SYDVKM. V shed 1 base and J shed 4 bases, with 5 bases lying between them. CDR3: CASSLSFYEQYF. CDR3 bases: TGTGCCAGCAGTTTATCCTTTTACGAGCAGTACTTC.

This chain joins TRBV13 and TRBJ2-2; the match to TRBD1 covers 8 bases. The V segment lost 5 bases and the J segment 0 bases; nucleotides outside the gene matches: 8. CDR1 and CDR2 from the germline V gene are PRHDT and FYEKMQ (reference sequence). CDR3 length: 17 residues. CDR3 sequence reads: CASSIDRGRSNTGELFF. For the CDR3, the DNA is TGTGCCAGCAGCATCGACAGGGGCCGTTCGAACACCGGGGAGCTGTTTTTT.

J is TRBJ2-7 and V is TRBV5-1; maybe TRBD1 (6 bases). V shed 4 bases and J shed 5 bases, with 13 bases lying between them. This CDR3 spans 13 amino acids. Germline V gene lookup returns CDR1 SGHRS and CDR2 YFSETQ. The CDR3 DNA sequence: TGCGCCAGCAGCGTACAGGGTTTCGACGAGCAGTACTTC. Protein: CASSVQGFDEQYF.

The chain has TRBV30 and TRBJ1-1; a possible D gene is TRBD1 (6 bases). Germline lookup yields CDR1 GTSNPN and CDR2 SVGIG (reference sequence). Trimming cost V 0 bases and J 6 bases, with 14 bases left between them. This CDR3 spans 14 amino acids. In DNA, the CDR3 is TGTGCCTGGAGTGTAGGTCAGGGGTTCGCTGAAGCTTTCTTT. This sequence encodes CAWSVGQGFAEAFF.

The rearrangement joins TRBV7-2 to TRBJ1-1; weak D call: TRBD1 (5 bases). Between the trimmed V and J ends, which lost 8 bases and 5 bases, there was a span of 12 bases. From germline, CDR1 is SGHTA and CDR2 FQGNSA. The CDR3 has 12 amino acids. The CDR3 region is CASRRGETEAFF. The CDR3 nucleotides read TGTGCCAGCCGAAGGGGCGAGACTGAAGCTTTCTTT.

The chain recombines TRBV18 with TRBJ2-7, with D maybe TRBD2 (5 bases). The germline V gene has CDR1 KGHSH and CDR2 LQKENI. Deletions cut 0 bases from V and 5 bases from J, with 8 bases between. This CDR3 contains 13 residues. The CDR3 spells CASSPPGVNEQYF. DNA of the CDR3: TGTGCCAGCTCACCACCGGGAGTAAACGAGCAGTACTTC.

The chain carries TRBV28 and TRBJ2-3, with 9 bases matching TRBD2. The CDR3 sequence is 17 residues long. Germline V CDR1 and CDR2: MDHEN, SYDVKM. V shed 6 bases and J 2 bases; nucleotides not matched to a gene: 12. CDR3 in amino acids: CASRPLLGTSTTDTQYF. In nucleotides, the CDR3 is TGTGCCAGCAGACCCCTCCTCGGGACTAGCACCACAGATACGCAGTATTTT.

The chain recombines TRBV7-2 with TRBJ1-2, with no clear D. V shed 9 bases and J shed 7 bases, with 18 bases lying between them. The CDR3 length is 13 residues. Germline V gives CDR1 SGHTA, CDR2 FQGNSA. CDR3 nucleotides: TGTGCCAGTTCAACCTACGGGGATGGTGGCTACACCTTC. It yields the protein CASSTYGDGGYTF.

In DNA form, the CDR3 reads TGTGCCAGCTCCCTCGGGACAGGAGACGAGCAGTACTTC. It specifies CASSLGTGDEQYF. The chain is built from TRBV27 and TRBJ2-7; 8 nucleotides align to TRBD1. Germline values: CDR1 MNHEY, CDR2 SMNVEV (reference sequence). J gave up 5 bases and V 8 bases, and 8 bases lay outside the gene matches. CDR3 size: 13 residues.

The genes are TRBV28 and TRBJ1-5, with 9 bases that match TRBD1. The CDR3 covers 15 residues. With V trimmed by 3 bases and J by 7 bases, 7 bases remained unmatched. CDR1 is MDHEN and CDR2 is SYDVKM in the germline V gene. The CDR3 coding sequence is TGTGCCAGCAGTTTGCCCACAGGGGGCCGACAGCCCCAGCATTTT. Translation: CASSLPTGGRQPQHF.

The V call is TRBV10-3, the J call TRBJ1-2, with 7 bases matching TRBD1. The length of the CDR3 is 15 residues. Germline assignment: CDR1 ENHRY and CDR2 SYGVKD. Unmatched junction bases numbered 14, after V lost 6 bases and J lost 7 bases. The CDR3 is CAISEQGSATSGYTF. CDR3 sequence (DNA): TGTGCCATCAGCGAACAGGGGTCCGCCACTTCTGGCTACACCTTC.

V and J are TRBV6-1 and TRBJ1-6; D perhaps matches TRBD1 (5 bases). The CDR3 totals 14 residues. The germline gives CDR1 MNHNS, CDR2 SASEGT. The germline V and J ends were trimmed by 10 bases and 6 bases, with 16 bases remaining between them. This CDR3 is CATHPGLLNSPLHF. Written as DNA, the CDR3 is TGTGCCACCCACCCGGGACTCCTTAATTCACCCCTCCACTTT.

CDR3 region: CASSEFAGIANTGELFF. The CDR3 nucleotides read TGTGCCAGCAGTGAGTTCGCGGGGATCGCGAACACCGGGGAGCTGTTTTTT. This chain links TRBV6-1 with TRBJ2-2, with D tentatively TRBD2 (6 bases). CDR3 length equals 17 residues. CDR1 MNHNS and CDR2 SASEGT come from the germline V gene. With 3 bases removed from V and 0 bases from J, the gap between germline ends came to 14 bases.

The chain carries TRBV19 and TRBJ1-5; D might be TRBD1 (5 bases). Germline CDR1 reads LNHDA; CDR2 reads SQIVND (reference sequence). The CDR3 length is 15 residues. Trimming pared 7 bases from V and 7 bases from J, leaving 20 bases between. The CDR3 protein is CASTSDRSDGQPQHF. The CDR3 coding sequence is TGTGCCAGTACCTCCGACAGAAGTGACGGACAGCCCCAGCATTTT.

This chain links TRBV7-2 with TRBJ2-7, with D perhaps matching TRBD2 (5 bases). Germline CDR1 SGHTA, CDR2 FQGNSA. V was cut by 0 bases and J by 0 bases, with 9 bases left in between. The CDR3 consists of 15 residues. The CDR3 DNA reads TGTGCCAGCAGCTTAGCTTTAGCGATCTCCTACGAGCAGTACTTC. Its translation is CASSLALAISYEQYF. Variable domain in full (rest from reference TRBV7-2 and TRBJ2-7): GAGVSQSPSNKVTEKGKDVELRCDPISGHTALYWYRQSLGQGLEFLIYFQGNSAPDKSGLPSDRFSAERTGGSVSTLTIQRTQQEDSAVYLCASSLALAISYEQYFGPGTRLTVT.